The clone carrying this T cell receptor beta chain was seen only a few times. As yet, its antigen is unknown. PBMCs provided sorted CD4+ and CD8+ T cells. TCR sequencing used cDNA made by reverse transcription of extracted RNA. Generated by immunoSEQ multiplex PCR, the TCRdb table keeps only in-frame clones and is missing some. The sample includes 200,000 to 250,000 clones, roughly three fifths of them seen just once. This entry is derived from a study of CD8+ T cells in alopecia areata. The study, taken as a whole, reports: TCR sharing across patients was less clear than in mice, possibly HLA-related. Scalp sequencing captures resident alphabeta T cells of normal skin too. Lesional scalp, especially alopecia totalis/universalis, showed higher clonality than normal scalp.

CDR1 MGHRA and CDR2 YSYEKL come from the germline V gene. CDR3 size: 15 residues. Trimming stripped 3 bases from V and 0 bases from J, with 11 bases between. Material: CD8+ T cells sorted from blood. The clonotype was recovered from a human donor in good health. The genes are TRBV4-1 and TRBJ1-1; D ambiguous. CDR3 loop: CASSHVRLMNTEAFF. The CDR3 nucleotides are TGCGCCAGCAGCCATGTCAGGCTAATGAACACTGAAGCTTTCTTT.